The 10 T cell receptor beta chains below were found in one sample sequenced in a study of OX40 agonist ivuxolimab in advanced cancers. Using immunoSEQ multiplex PCR, the repertoire was profiled, and TCRdb retains in-frame clones only, with some absent. The sample has under 85,000 clones; 88% are singletons. The sequenced sample was CD4+ or CD8+ T cells sorted from blood, obtained in a trial of the OX40 agonist ivuxolimab. The source is an adult with an advanced solid tumor such as melanoma, head and neck, liver or kidney cancer.

The J gene is TRBJ2-6, the V gene TRBV18, with 11 bases lining up with TRBD2. J gave up 1 base and V 3 bases, and 8 bases lay outside the gene matches. CDR1 KGHSH and CDR2 LQKENI come from the germline V gene. The CDR3 runs to 19 residues. The CDR3 protein is CASSPLGLAGSSGANVLTF. CDR3 in DNA: TGTGCCAGCTCACCTTTAGGACTAGCGGGCTCTTCTGGGGCCAACGTCCTGACTTTC.

This clone is a singleton in its sample. The chain employs TRBV7-6 and TRBJ1-4, with D unclear. V lost 4 bases and J 5 bases, leaving 8 bases between the germline ends. Looked up from germline, CDR1 is SGHVS and CDR2 is FNYEAQ. The CDR3 runs to 13 residues. CDR3 loop: CASSSSWNEKLFF. The CDR3 nucleotides read TGTGCCAGCAGCTCAAGTTGGAATGAAAAACTGTTTTTT.

The chain links TRBV5-5 to TRBJ1-4; D is unresolved. CDR3 length: 14 residues. The V gene's germline CDR1 is SGHKS and CDR2 YYEKEE (reference sequence). The V and J ends lost 1 base and 3 bases respectively, with 7 bases between them. The CDR3 reads CASSLWQANEKLFF. In nucleotides, the CDR3 is TGTGCCAGCAGCTTGTGGCAGGCTAATGAAAAACTGTTTTTT.

This clone was counted a single time. CDR3 in amino acids: CASSYYRANEAFF. The CDR3 nucleotides are TGTGCCAGCAGCTACTACAGAGCTAATGAAGCTTTCTTT. This chain uses TRBV7-2 with TRBJ1-1; D remains ambiguous. Germline V gene data show CDR1 as SGHTA and CDR2 as FQGNSA. Deletions cut 4 bases from V and 7 bases from J, with 13 bases between. The CDR3 is 13 residues long.

V gene TRBV28 combines with J gene TRBJ2-2, with 11 bases identical to TRBD2. The CDR3 is 18 residues long. Per germline, CDR1 MDHEN and CDR2 SYDVKM. V trimming: 5 bases; J trimming: 5 bases; junction bases outside the gene matches: 13. The CDR3 loop reads CASSDPQGLAGGTGELFF. Here the CDR3 DNA reads TGTGCCAGCAGTGACCCCCAAGGGCTAGCGGGGGGAACCGGGGAGCTGTTTTTT.

This chain links TRBV11-2 with TRBJ2-7; 9 positions match TRBD1. This CDR3 is 14 amino acids long. V gave up 4 bases and J gave up 4 bases; unmatched junction bases: 5. Germline V gene lookup returns CDR1 SGHAT and CDR2 FQNNGV. CDR3 region: CASSSSTGGYEQYF. CDR3 DNA: TGTGCCAGCAGCTCCTCGACAGGGGGGTACGAGCAGTACTTC.

The V call is TRBV28, the J call TRBJ2-3; 8 bases are a match to TRBD2. Germline V gene sequence: CDR1 MDHEN, CDR2 SYDVKM. CDR3 length: 15 residues. With 6 bases clipped from V and 2 bases from J, the junction kept 7 bases outside the gene matches. The CDR3 coding sequence is TGTGCCAGCAGCCCGACTAGCGTTACCACAGATACGCAGTATTTT. It translates to CASSPTSVTTDTQYF.

This rearrangement joins TRBV27 to TRBJ1-2, with TRBD1 matching 9 bases. This CDR3 is built from 15 residues. Per germline, CDR1 MNHEY and CDR2 SMNVEV (reference sequence). V shed 6 bases and J 1 base; nucleotides not matched to a gene: 6. CDR3: CASSRQGGLNYGYTF. The CDR3 DNA reads as TGTGCCAGCAGCAGACAGGGGGGCCTTAACTATGGCTACACCTTC.

This clone was picked up one time. The chain combines TRBV18 with TRBJ2-2; unclear D gene. CDR1 is KGHSH and CDR2 is LQKENI in the germline V gene. Trimming pared 2 bases from V and 1 base from J, leaving 17 bases between. This CDR3 contains 18 residues. CDR3 sequence: CASSPYGKADWNTGELFF. CDR3 nucleotide sequence: TGTGCCAGCTCACCATATGGTAAAGCTGACTGGAACACCGGGGAGCTGTTTTTT.

V is TRBV2 and J is TRBJ2-5; 8 bases map to TRBD1. The CDR3 contains 16 residues. V gave up 5 bases and J gave up 4 bases; unmatched junction bases: 12. Germline V gene data show CDR1 as SNHLY and CDR2 as FYNNEI. The CDR3 sequence is CASSWIPQGGGETQYF. CDR3 coding DNA: TGTGCCAGCAGTTGGATACCACAGGGGGGTGGAGAGACCCAGTACTTC.